This T cell receptor (beta chain) is from a study of cytomegalovirus exposure and HLA in healthy donors. Looking at the study overall: The 120 or so validation repertoires used the same platform as the approximately 700 first-cohort repertoires, a later analysis reported.

The study's findings and limits: Subsequent analysis found a tendency for first-cohort TCR clusters to co-occur within the 120 or so validation repertoires. In vitro confirmation showed a few CMV-associated chains to be CMV antigen specific.

Trimming at V came to 5 bases and at J to 8 bases, leaving 6 bases not matched to a gene. The germline V gene encodes CDR1 SNHLY and CDR2 FYNNEI. This CDR3 has 13 amino acids. On this clone itself: Its matching antigen is unknown.

Clones were read by immunoSEQ multiplex PCR, and TCRdb kept only the in-frame ones, dropping some. The profile shows under 140,000 clones, around nine tenths of them singletons. The donors were in the approximately 120-subject validation cohort, distinct from the approximately 730-subject first cohort. What was sequenced was PBMCs. The chain employs TRBV2 and TRBJ1-2; TRBD1 aligns across 9 bases. This clonotype originated in a woman in her 30s in good health and CMV-seropositive. For the CDR3, the DNA is TGTGCCAGCAGTTCGGGACAGGGTTGGGGCTACACCTTC. Translated, it gives CASSSGQGWGYTF.